The T cell receptor (beta chain) described here comes from a study of shared clonotypes between healthy human individuals. Study at large: A donor's plate count was three for CD4 naive and three for CD4 memory; CD8 naive had two and CD8 memory one.

Clones were sequenced by immunoSEQ multiplex PCR, and TCRdb holds only the in-frame ones, with some missing. Seen here are roughly 2.4 million clones, about 94% observed once, and the top ten hold over 0.1%. CDR1 is SNHLY, CDR2 FYNNEI, per germline. The V end lost 2 bases, the J end lost 7 bases, and 6 bases lay between the germline ends. The CDR3 is made up of 13 amino acids. The source is a man younger than 35 in good health. The chain links TRBV2 to TRBJ1-6; perhaps TRBD1 as D (5 bases). The specimen was naive CD4+ T cells sorted from blood. Noted subset: CD45RA+ positively selected. CDR3 region: CASSEKGNSPLHF. The CDR3 DNA is TGTGCCAGCAGTGAAAAGGGGAATTCACCCCTCCACTTT.